Below are 21 T cell receptor beta chains sequenced from a single sample in a study of cytotoxic CD8 clonotypes in ibrutinib-treated CLL. Data came from immunoSEQ multiplex PCR; TCRdb stores just in-frame clones and leaves some out. Of approximately 210,000 clones in the sample, around 70% were seen once. The specimen comprised PBMCs, sampled after 24 months of ibrutinib treatment. The source is a human donor with chronic lymphocytic leukemia.

This clone was seen only once. Other nucleotide sequences from this sample produce the same CDR3. The chain joins TRBV5-1 to TRBJ2-5; no firm D call. The germline gives CDR1 SGHRS, CDR2 YFSETQ. The CDR3 is made up of 13 amino acids. Trimming cost V 2 bases and J 1 base, with 6 bases left between them. CDR3 residues: CASSLGLQETQYF. The DNA for the CDR3 is TGCGCCAGCAGCTTAGGCCTCCAAGAGACCCAGTACTTC.

In this sample, this clone turned up once. The V gene is TRBV7-3, the J gene TRBJ2-3; D is uncertain. From germline, CDR1 is SGHTA and CDR2 FQGTGA. The V gene lost 3 bases and the J gene lost 3 bases, with 22 bases spanning the gap. This CDR3 has 18 amino acids. DNA of the CDR3: TGTGCCAGCAGCTTGTTCCCGGGCCTCAAAGACGGAACAGATACGCAGTATTTT. It is translated as CASSLFPGLKDGTDTQYF.

The gene calls are TRBV5-6 and TRBJ1-3; D gene unclear. Between the trimmed V and J ends, which lost 0 bases and 0 bases, there was a span of 10 bases. The germline V gene encodes CDR1 SGHDT and CDR2 YYEEEE. The CDR3 is 16 residues long. The CDR3 sequence is CASSLANPFSGNTIYF. CDR3 coding DNA: TGTGCCAGCAGCTTGGCAAATCCATTCTCTGGAAACACCATATATTTT.

The chain carries TRBV6-1 and TRBJ2-1; D is possibly TRBD2 (6 bases). V was cut by 5 bases and J by 0 bases, with 11 bases left in between. Germline CDR1 and CDR2: MNHNS and SASEGT. The CDR3 runs to 15 residues. Here the CDR3 DNA reads TGTGCCAGCAGTCCCCTAGCGAGCTCCTACAATGAGCAGTTCTTC. Residues: CASSPLASSYNEQFF.

This clone was seen more than once but under ten times. DNA for the CDR3: TGTGCCAGCAGCCCCGGGCTAGCGGGATACGAGCAGTACTTC. It is translated as CASSPGLAGYEQYF. The chain joins TRBV11-2 to TRBJ2-7; 9 bases match TRBD2. The length of the CDR3 is 14 residues. Germline CDR1 and CDR2: SGHAT and FQNNGV. The V gene end was trimmed by 5 bases and the J gene end by 4 bases; junction bases not matched to a gene: 6.

CDR3 DNA: TGTGCCAGCAGCTCTACAACAGGGGTTAATGAGCAGTTCTTC. As protein: CASSSTTGVNEQFF. This chain connects TRBV7-3 to TRBJ2-1; 7 nucleotides agree with TRBD1. The CDR3 is 14 residues long. Germline V gene data show CDR1 as SGHTA and CDR2 as FQGTGA. The trim removed 4 bases at V and 7 bases at J, leaving 7 bases unmatched.

This clone was seen only once. The chain links TRBV6-6 to TRBJ1-5, with D uncertain. Germline loops: CDR1 MNHNY, CDR2 SVGAGI (reference sequence). Trimming shortened V by 1 base and J by 6 bases, and 4 bases separated the two germline ends. This CDR3 spans 12 amino acids. The chain's CDR3 is CASSYWGQPQHF. CDR3 nucleotide sequence: TGTGCCAGCAGTTACTGGGGTCAGCCCCAGCATTTT.

The CDR3 spells CASSQFFETDYQETQYF. The CDR3 DNA sequence: TGCGCCAGCAGCCAATTCTTTGAAACCGACTACCAAGAGACCCAGTACTTC. The chain combines TRBV4-1 with TRBJ2-5; D gene uncertain. The length of the CDR3 is 17 residues. CDR1 is MGHRA and CDR2 is YSYEKL in the germline V gene. Trimming took off 2 bases at V and 0 bases at J, with 16 bases between the two ends.

This chain uses TRBV15 with TRBJ2-5; D is unresolved. The germline V gene has CDR1 LNHNV and CDR2 YYDKDF (reference sequence). Trimming took off 1 base at V and 4 bases at J, with 7 bases between the two ends. The CDR3 extends over 13 amino acids. As DNA, the CDR3 is TGTGCCACCAGCAGAGTATGGCGAGAGACCCAGTACTTC. Translating it yields CATSRVWRETQYF. Combining the CDR3 with reference TRBV15 and TRBJ2-5 gives the whole variable domain DAMVIQNPRYQVTQFGKPVTLSCSQTLNHNVMYWYQQKSSQAPKLLFHYYDKDFNNEADTPDNFQSRRPNTSFCFLDIRSPGLGDTAMYLCATSRVWRETQYFGPGTRLLVL.

There are a few counts of this clone. The V call is TRBV5-4, the J call TRBJ1-2, with D tentatively TRBD1 (5 bases). V lost 4 bases to trimming and J lost 0 bases, with 13 bases between them. From germline, CDR1 is SGHNT and CDR2 YYREEE (reference sequence). The CDR3 totals 15 residues. CDR3 in amino acids: CASSQGDSTNYGYTF. In DNA form, the CDR3 reads TGTGCCAGCAGCCAAGGAGACAGCACTAACTATGGCTACACCTTC.

The chain couples TRBV6-5 to TRBJ2-1; TRBD2 agrees at 9 bases. Germline V gene lookup returns CDR1 MNHEY and CDR2 SVGAGI. J lost 6 bases, V lost 4 bases, and 1 base had no gene match. The CDR3 runs 13 residues. CDR3 in amino acids: CASSLGLANEQFF. CDR3 DNA sequence: TGTGCCAGCAGTTTGGGACTAGCCAATGAGCAGTTCTTC.

This clone was recorded once. The rearrangement joins TRBV7-2 to TRBJ2-7; no clear D gene. Deletions cut 1 base from V and 6 bases from J, with 13 bases between. The CDR3 has 14 residues. Germline lookup yields CDR1 SGHTA and CDR2 FQGNSA. CDR3 region: CASSLGNLNLEQYF. The CDR3 DNA reads TGTGCCAGCAGCTTAGGGAACCTGAATCTCGAGCAGTACTTC. The entire variable domain, with the rest obtained from reference TRBV7-2 and TRBJ2-7, is as follows: GAGVSQSPSNKVTEKGKDVELRCDPISGHTALYWYRQSLGQGLEFLIYFQGNSAPDKSGLPSDRFSAERTGGSVSTLTIQRTQQEDSAVYLCASSLGNLNLEQYFGPGTRLTVT.

The V call is TRBV5-6, the J call TRBJ1-2; D perhaps matches TRBD1 (6 bases). CDR1 is SGHDT and CDR2 is YYEEEE in the germline V gene. With 6 bases removed from V and 0 bases from J, the gap between germline ends came to 12 bases. This CDR3 region has 14 residues. As DNA, the CDR3 is TGTGCCAGCAACACAGGGATCGCTAACTATGGCTACACCTTC. This codes for CASNTGIANYGYTF.

V gene TRBV11-2 combines with J gene TRBJ2-5; 12 bases agree with TRBD2. This CDR3 is built from 17 residues. CDR1 and CDR2 (germline): SGHAT, FQNNGV. The V and J ends lost 2 bases and 4 bases, in that order; junction bases with no gene match: 8. The CDR3, as DNA: TGTGCCAGCAGCTTAAGCCTAGCGGGAGGGCCGGGAGAGACCCAGTACTTC. Translation: CASSLSLAGGPGETQYF. Based on the CDR3 plus reference TRBV11-2 and TRBJ2-5, the full variable domain is EAGVAQSPRYKIIEKRQSVAFWCNPISGHATLYWYQQILGQGPKLLIQFQNNGVVDDSQLPKDRFSAERLKGVDSTLKIQPAKLEDSAVYLCASSLSLAGGPGETQYFGPGTRLLVL.

The genes are TRBV27 and TRBJ2-1, with 16 bases lining up with TRBD2. This CDR3 is built from 18 residues. V was clipped by 11 bases and J by 7 bases; unmatched bases: 17. Germline CDR1 MNHEY, CDR2 SMNVEV (reference sequence). Written as DNA, the CDR3 is TGTGCCGGAAACTCCGGGACTAGCGGGAGGGCCATTAGGAATGAGCAGTTCTTC. Translation: CAGNSGTSGRAIRNEQFF.

The gene calls are TRBV14 and TRBJ1-5, with D uncertain. This CDR3 contains 18 residues. Trimming removed 0 bases from V and 2 bases from J, with 17 bases in between. Germline lookup yields CDR1 SGHDN and CDR2 FVKESK. The CDR3 nucleotides are TGTGCCAGCAGCCAAGATGCCCATTCGACGGGTGGCAATCAGCCCCAGCATTTT. Translating gives CASSQDAHSTGGNQPQHF.

This chain joins TRBV4-3 and TRBJ2-6; no firm D call. The CDR3 is made up of 14 amino acids. Trimming left V 1 base short and J 4 bases short, with 5 bases between. Germline CDR1 reads LGHNA; CDR2 reads YSLEER. CDR3: CASSQVLGANVLTF. Written as DNA, the CDR3 is TGCGCCAGCAGCCAAGTTCTGGGGGCCAACGTCCTGACTTTC.

The CDR3 spells CASSPRQMGDTQYF. DNA of the CDR3: TGTGCCAGCTCACCGCGGCAAATGGGAGATACGCAGTATTTT. The V and J genes are TRBV18 and TRBJ2-3; D unclear. CDR3 size: 14 residues. Germline V gene sequence: CDR1 KGHSH, CDR2 LQKENI. V was trimmed by 3 bases and J by 5 bases, leaving 12 bases between them.

The chain has TRBV7-2 and TRBJ2-3; 7 bases are a match to TRBD2. V was pared by 2 bases and J by 2 bases, with 10 bases of the junction left unmatched. Germline V gene lookup returns CDR1 SGHTA and CDR2 FQGNSA. The CDR3 is 17 residues long. CDR3 region: CASSLSSGGSPTDTQYF. In DNA, the CDR3 is TGTGCCAGCAGCTTATCCTCCGGGGGGTCTCCCACAGATACGCAGTATTTT.

The V gene is TRBV14, the J gene TRBJ1-1; D not certain. Trimming took off 2 bases at V and 6 bases at J, with 10 bases between the two ends. The CDR3 runs 13 residues. Germline-derived CDR1 and CDR2 are SGHDN and FVKESK. The CDR3 loop reads CASSQMLSAEAFF. CDR3 in DNA: TGTGCCAGCAGCCAAATGTTGAGTGCTGAAGCTTTCTTT.

This clone turned up a few times. The V call is TRBV27, the J call TRBJ2-7, with unresolved D. V was shortened by 4 bases and J by 1 base, with 5 bases between the two germline ends. The CDR3 covers 12 residues. Germline values: CDR1 MNHEY, CDR2 SMNVEV (reference sequence). The CDR3 DNA reads TGTGCCAGCAGTTCCGCGTCCTACGAGCAGTACTTC. This gives the protein CASSSASYEQYF.